Following are 14 T cell receptor beta chains from one sample sequenced in a study of PD-L1 blockade in urothelial cancer. Stated time point: pretreatment peripheral blood. Profiled with immunoSEQ multiplex PCR; TCRdb holds only in-frame clones, not every one. The table shows 130,000 or so clones, with less than 85% occurring only once. The specimen comprised PBMCs, sampled around atezolizumab (anti-PD-L1) treatment. The receptors stem from a man in his forties or fifties with urothelial cancer.

This chain joins TRBV5-4 and TRBJ1-2; 7 bases are a match to TRBD1. Germline V gene sequence: CDR1 SGHNT, CDR2 YYREEE (reference sequence). CDR3 length equals 14 residues. Trimming at V came to 5 bases and at J to 4 bases, leaving 8 bases not matched to a gene. CDR3 DNA sequence: TGTGCCAGCAGTACAGGGGTTTCGGGCTATGGCTACACCTTC. Its translation is CASSTGVSGYGYTF.

The chain is built from TRBV19 and TRBJ2-7; 9 bases map to TRBD1. V dropped 5 bases and J dropped 3; count of bases not matched to a gene: 2. Germline loops: CDR1 LNHDA, CDR2 SQIVND (reference sequence). This CDR3 spans 13 amino acids. The DNA for the CDR3 is TGTGCCAGTAGTGTGGGACAGGGCTACGAGCAGTACTTC. This translates into CASSVGQGYEQYF.

This chain connects TRBV18 to TRBJ2-7; 7 bases align to TRBD1. J lost 5 bases, V lost 6 bases, and 13 bases had no gene match. This CDR3 contains 15 residues. The germline V gene encodes CDR1 KGHSH and CDR2 LQKENI. The CDR3: CASSPGQRQKDEQYF. The CDR3 DNA sequence: TGTGCCAGCTCCCCGGGACAGCGCCAGAAAGACGAGCAGTACTTC.

The count of this clone is one. The rearrangement links TRBV13 to TRBJ2-1, with D hard to call. This CDR3 region has 15 residues. V was cut by 5 bases and J by 6 bases, with 17 bases left in between. Germline values: CDR1 PRHDT, CDR2 FYEKMQ (reference sequence). Here the CDR3 DNA reads TGTGCCAGCAGCCCCCCTCCCACCTACGGCAATGAGCAGTTCTTC. Protein: CASSPPPTYGNEQFF.

The chain combines TRBV11-1 with TRBJ2-7, with 8 positions matching TRBD2. With 5 bases clipped from V and 3 bases from J, the junction kept 12 bases outside the gene matches. This CDR3 is 16 amino acids long. The germline V gene encodes CDR1 SGHAT and CDR2 FQDESV (reference sequence). The CDR3 protein is CASSRSRGGLNYEQYF. The CDR3 region has the DNA TGTGCCAGCAGCCGCTCCCGGGGGGGCCTAAACTACGAGCAGTACTTC.

This clone was observed once. The chain employs TRBV25-1 and TRBJ2-5; D is possibly TRBD1 (5 bases). Trimming removed 8 bases at V and 4 bases at J, with 20 bases between. From germline, CDR1 is MGHDK and CDR2 SYGVNS. The CDR3 is made up of 15 amino acids. CDR3 coding DNA: TGTGCCAGCGGCGGCAAATTCGGACAAGGAGAGACCCAGTACTTC. It encodes CASGGKFGQGETQYF.

This chain connects TRBV5-6 to TRBJ2-2; 10 bases align to TRBD2. Trimming at V came to 0 bases and at J to 8 bases, leaving 7 bases not matched to a gene. Germline-derived CDR1 and CDR2 are SGHDT and YYEEEE. CDR3 length: 16 amino acids. The CDR3, as DNA: TGTGCCAGCAGCTTGGGTCCTAGCGGGAGCGTTGGGGAGCTGTTTTTT. The encoded protein is CASSLGPSGSVGELFF.

The V gene is TRBV2, the J gene TRBJ1-6; maybe TRBD1 (6 bases). The CDR3 has 13 residues. V was trimmed by 5 bases and J by 8 bases, leaving 10 bases between them. The V gene's germline CDR1 is SNHLY and CDR2 FYNNEI. The CDR3 region has the DNA TGTGCCAGCAGTACGGACAGATATTCACCCCTCCACTTT. It is translated as CASSTDRYSPLHF.

J is TRBJ2-2 and V is TRBV7-7; 14 bases line up with TRBD2. Germline assignment: CDR1 SSHAT and CDR2 FNYEAQ (reference sequence). CDR3 size: 14 residues. The CDR3 here is CASGTSGSSGELFF. For the CDR3, the DNA is TGTGCTAGCGGGACTAGCGGGAGTTCCGGGGAGCTGTTTTTT.

This chain joins TRBV27 and TRBJ2-7; 9 nucleotides match TRBD1. V dropped 9 bases and J dropped 5; count of bases not matched to a gene: 8. This CDR3 has 13 amino acids. CDR1 and CDR2 from the germline V gene are MNHEY and SMNVEV (reference sequence). CDR3 in DNA: TGTGCCAGTCGTAAAACAGGGGGCCACGAGCAGTACTTC. It is translated as CASRKTGGHEQYF.

This chain joins TRBV11-2 and TRBJ2-7, with a tentative D call TRBD2 (6 bases). CDR3 length: 14 residues. V was clipped by 1 base and J by 4 bases, with 11 bases between them. CDR1 SGHAT and CDR2 FQNNGV come from the germline V gene. The CDR3 DNA is TGTGCCAGCAGCTTAGGACTAGACTTTTACGAGCAGTACTTC. Amino acids: CASSLGLDFYEQYF.

The CDR3 sequence: CASSFDGSMAYEQYF. Here the CDR3 DNA reads TGCGCCAGCAGCTTTGACGGGAGCATGGCCTACGAGCAGTACTTC. The V call is TRBV5-1, the J call TRBJ2-7, with a weak D call TRBD2 (6 bases). Trimming pared 2 bases from V and 2 bases from J, leaving 14 bases between. The CDR3 runs 15 residues. The germline CDR1 and CDR2 sequences are SGHRS and YFSETQ.

This clone was seen only once. The genes are TRBV5-1 and TRBJ2-5; 11 nucleotides line up with TRBD1. Germline values: CDR1 SGHRS, CDR2 YFSETQ. CDR3 length equals 15 residues. V dropped 2 bases and J dropped 4; count of bases not matched to a gene: 4. This chain's CDR3 is CASSFGTGGPETQYF. The CDR3 coding sequence is TGCGCCAGCAGCTTCGGGACAGGGGGACCAGAGACCCAGTACTTC.

V is TRBV7-3 and J is TRBJ2-7; 11 bases line up with TRBD1. The ends lost 5 bases at V and 2 bases at J; junction bases unmatched: 8. From germline, CDR1 is SGHTA and CDR2 FQGTGA. CDR3 size: 16 residues. The CDR3 loop reads CASSPSSDRGPYEQYF. The CDR3 bases are TGTGCCAGCAGCCCATCCTCGGACAGGGGGCCCTACGAGCAGTACTTC.